This TCR beta chain is from a study of T cell clones after liver transplantation. Study in general: Tolerance: complete withdrawal held at least one year, liver enzymes staying within twice normal. Points from the study as a whole: Post-transplant time points were not standardized, so conclusions are preliminary.

Turning to this clone: Its antigen is not known.

The data were produced by immunoSEQ multiplex PCR, yet TCRdb's version contains in-frame clones alone and is incomplete. Of 70,000 to 80,000 clones in the sample, roughly 90% were seen once. CDR3 length equals 12 residues. V was cut by 2 bases and J by 6 bases, with 8 bases left in between. CDR1 is SNHLY and CDR2 is FYNNEI in the germline V gene. The sequence was obtained from a human donor who received a liver transplant. The sample was CD4+ T cells from blood, taken before liver transplant. This chain uses TRBV2 with TRBJ2-7; D uncertain. The CDR3 loop reads CASSESPREQYF. The CDR3 DNA follows: TGTGCCAGCAGTGAATCGCCGCGCGAGCAGTACTTC.